This T cell receptor (beta chain) was sequenced during a study of blood T cell repertoires in COVID-19. Participants were aged roughly 18 to 90 years from about two dozen US areas. Participants reported their clinical history, and cohort assignment relied on those reports. Study processing details: Nucleated cell counts were estimated from reference gene primer amplification. Generated by immunoSEQ multiplex PCR, the TCRdb table keeps only in-frame clones and is missing some. V and J calls and clone size are as listed in that table; D and trimming were resolved from the DNA. The sample carries some 200,000 clones, roughly 77% recorded once. In germline, CDR1 is MGHRA, CDR2 YSYEKL. CDR3 length equals 14 residues. V gave up 4 bases and J gave up 8 bases, with 15 bases separating them.

This clonotype was sampled from a man in his forties who had recovered from COVID-19. The chain combines TRBV4-1 with TRBJ2-1, with D possibly being TRBD2 (5 bases). The sequenced material came from PBMCs or T cells enriched from blood (not recorded which). CDR3 sequence reads: CASSPPTIGDEQFF. The DNA for the CDR3 is TGCGCCAGCAGCCCCCCGACCATCGGGGATGAGCAGTTCTTC.